This TCR beta chain was profiled in a study of CD8 T cells in ankylosing spondylitis. Each CDR3 protein is one row after TCRdb ran MiXCR on the 5' RACE reads. The table lists just over 300,000 distinct CDR3 sequences, less than 25% of them singletons. The germline CDR1 and CDR2 sequences are SQVTM and ANQGSEA. Trimming left V 7 bases short and J 8 bases short, with 14 bases between. The CDR3 is made up of 11 amino acids. Study conclusions and caveats: Disease-associated clones were reportedly significantly overrepresented in matched ankylosing spondylitis synovial fluid. Disease-associated clones were CD8+ and fairly uncommon in peripheral blood. A motif of under 10 highly homologous TCR beta variants was seen as apparently characteristic of ankylosing spondylitis blood.

In this sample, this clonotype turned up many times. Its antigen is still unknown. This TCR was recovered from a female donor with ankylosing spondylitis or in good health (not recorded which). Source material: blood, either unsorted or a sorted T cell fraction (not recorded which). The rearrangement joins TRBV29-1 to TRBJ1-1; D possibly corresponds to TRBD1 (6 bases). The CDR3 DNA reads TGCAGCGCCGCGGACAGTTCGGAAGCTTTCTTT. Translating it yields CSAADSSEAFF.